The clone carrying this T cell receptor beta chain occurred many times. This record belongs to a study of T-cell reconstitution after alpha-beta-depleted transplantation in children. Molecular barcoding with unique molecular identifiers was used for the TCRbeta library. MiXCR, applied by TCRdb to the PCR reads, yields one record per CDR3 protein. The data contain hundreds of thousands of distinct CDR3 sequences, 12% of them singletons. The germline CDR1 and CDR2 sequences are SGHDT and YYEEEE. V lost 0 bases to trimming and J lost 7 bases, with 4 bases between them. The CDR3 is 11 residues long. The J gene is TRBJ1-1, the V gene TRBV5-6; D ambiguous. The source of this sequence is a human donor who donated a stem cell graft to a child with acute lymphoblastic leukemia. Source: PBMCs from the stem cell graft donor, taken from the stem cell graft. In DNA form, the CDR3 reads TGTGCCAGCAGCTTGGGGGGTGAAGCTTTCTTT. Residues: CASSLGGEAFF.